This TCR beta chain was retrieved from a study of cytomegalovirus exposure and HLA in healthy donors. In the study overall: Of fewer than 450 genotyped donors, more than 75% clustered with self-reported Caucasian donors. Findings and limits, study-wide: There were some V segments, including TRBV6-2 and TRBV6-3, excluded as indistinguishable.

Germline V gene lookup returns CDR1 SGHRS and CDR2 YFSETQ. CDR3 length: 18 amino acids. The V gene end was trimmed by 4 bases and the J gene end by 3 bases; junction bases not matched to a gene: 14. With 60 Vbeta and 13 Jbeta primers, the PCR was carried out. Profiled with immunoSEQ multiplex PCR; TCRdb holds only in-frame clones, not every one. The sample has some 110,000 clones; 75% to 90% are singletons. Worth noting for this clone: Antigen unknown.

The specimen was PBMCs. V usage is TRBV5-1 and J usage is TRBJ2-7; the match to TRBD2 covers 12 bases. This clonotype was sampled from a man aged 30 to 39 in good health and CMV-seropositive. As DNA, the CDR3 is TGCGCCAGCAGCCTAAGATCCACTAGCGGGGGGACTGACTACGAGCAGTACTTC. Translation: CASSLRSTSGGTDYEQYF. Together with reference TRBV5-1 and TRBJ2-7, the CDR3 gives the full variable domain: KAGVTQTPRYLIKTRGQQVTLSCSPISGHRSVSWYQQTPGQGLQFLFEYFSETQRNKGNFPGRFSGRQFSNSRSEMNVSTLELGDSALYLCASSLRSTSGGTDYEQYFGPGTRLTVT.